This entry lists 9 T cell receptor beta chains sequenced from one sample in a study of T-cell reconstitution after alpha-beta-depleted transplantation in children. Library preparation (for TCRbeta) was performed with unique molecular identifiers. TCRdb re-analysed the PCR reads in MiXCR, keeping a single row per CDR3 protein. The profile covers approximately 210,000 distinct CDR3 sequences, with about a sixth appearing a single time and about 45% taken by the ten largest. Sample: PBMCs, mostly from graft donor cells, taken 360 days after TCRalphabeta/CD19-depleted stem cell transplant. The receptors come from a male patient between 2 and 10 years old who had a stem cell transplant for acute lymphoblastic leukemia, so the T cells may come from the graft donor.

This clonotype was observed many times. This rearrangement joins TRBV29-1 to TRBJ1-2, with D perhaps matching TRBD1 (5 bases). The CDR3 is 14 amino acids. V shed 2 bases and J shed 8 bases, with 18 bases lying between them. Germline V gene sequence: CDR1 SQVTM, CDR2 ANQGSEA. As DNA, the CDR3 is TGCAGCGTTGAATCGGGACCTGGGGCGTGGGGCTACACCTTC. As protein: CSVESGPGAWGYTF.

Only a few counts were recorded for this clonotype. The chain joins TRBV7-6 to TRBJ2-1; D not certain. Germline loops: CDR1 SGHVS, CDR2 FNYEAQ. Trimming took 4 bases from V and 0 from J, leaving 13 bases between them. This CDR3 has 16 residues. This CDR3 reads CASSSPGGSSYNEQFF. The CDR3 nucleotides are TGTGCCAGCAGCTCCCCAGGTGGCAGCTCCTACAATGAGCAGTTCTTC.

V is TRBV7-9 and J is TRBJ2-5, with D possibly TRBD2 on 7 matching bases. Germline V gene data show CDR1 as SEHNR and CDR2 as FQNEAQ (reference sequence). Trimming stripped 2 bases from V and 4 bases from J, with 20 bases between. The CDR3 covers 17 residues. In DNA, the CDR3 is TGTGCCAGCAGCTTACGTCGAATCGCGGGGGCTTTAGAGACCCAGTACTTC. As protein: CASSLRRIAGALETQYF.

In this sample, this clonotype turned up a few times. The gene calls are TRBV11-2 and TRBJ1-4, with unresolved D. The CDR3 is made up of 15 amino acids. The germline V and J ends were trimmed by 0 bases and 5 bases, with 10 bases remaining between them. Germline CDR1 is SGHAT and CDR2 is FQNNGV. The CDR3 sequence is CASSLDYGPNEKLFF. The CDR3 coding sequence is TGTGCCAGCAGCTTAGATTACGGACCGAATGAAAAACTGTTTTTT. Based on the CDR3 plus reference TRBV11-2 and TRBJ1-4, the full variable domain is EAGVAQSPRYKIIEKRQSVAFWCNPISGHATLYWYQQILGQGPKLLIQFQNNGVVDDSQLPKDRFSAERLKGVDSTLKIQPAKLEDSAVYLCASSLDYGPNEKLFFGSGTQLSVL.

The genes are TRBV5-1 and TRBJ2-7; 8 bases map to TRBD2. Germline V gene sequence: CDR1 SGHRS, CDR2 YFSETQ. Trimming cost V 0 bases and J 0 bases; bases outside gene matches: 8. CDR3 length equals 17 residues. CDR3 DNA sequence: TGCGCCAGCAGCTTGGGGTCCCCCGGGACTAGCTCCTACGAGCAGTACTTC. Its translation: CASSLGSPGTSSYEQYF.

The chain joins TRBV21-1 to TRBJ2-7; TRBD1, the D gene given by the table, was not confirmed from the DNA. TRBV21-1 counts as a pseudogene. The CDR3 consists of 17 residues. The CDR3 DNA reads TGTGCCAGCAGCAAAGTAGGTGGGGACAGGTGTAAGGACGAGCAGTACTTC. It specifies CASSKVGGDRCKDEQYF.

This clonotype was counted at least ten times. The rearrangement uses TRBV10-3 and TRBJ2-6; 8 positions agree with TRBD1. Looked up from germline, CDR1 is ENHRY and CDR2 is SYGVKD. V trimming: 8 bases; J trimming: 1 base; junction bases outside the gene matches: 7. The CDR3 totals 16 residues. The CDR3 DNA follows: TGTGCCATCCATCAGGGGGCCCTATCTGGGGCCAACGTCCTGACTTTC. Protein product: CAIHQGALSGANVLTF.

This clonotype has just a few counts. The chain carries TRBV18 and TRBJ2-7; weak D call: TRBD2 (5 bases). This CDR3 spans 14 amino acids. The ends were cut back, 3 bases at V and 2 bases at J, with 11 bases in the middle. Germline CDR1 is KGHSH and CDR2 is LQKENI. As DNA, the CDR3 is TGTGCCAGCTCACCCCTGCGGGCAGCCTACGAGCAGTACTTC. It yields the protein CASSPLRAAYEQYF.

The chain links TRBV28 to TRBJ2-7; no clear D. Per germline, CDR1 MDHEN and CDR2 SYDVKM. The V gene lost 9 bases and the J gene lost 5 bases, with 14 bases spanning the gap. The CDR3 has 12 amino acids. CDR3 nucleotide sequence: TGTGCCAGTGGATGGGCGGAAAACGAGCAGTACTTC. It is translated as CASGWAENEQYF.